What follows is one T cell receptor beta chain and its context. Repertoires were generated with immunoSEQ multiplex PCR, while TCRdb's copy carries only in-frame clones and drops some. The sample yields about 59,000 clones, around three quarters seen once. The data stem from a study of T cells in tumors after PD-1 blockade. For the study at large: Patients had no prior checkpoint blockade, systemic immunosuppressants, or anti-cancer therapy within 4 weeks. Treatment was either pembrolizumab 200 mg every 3 weeks or cemiplimab 350 mg every 2 weeks. Some patients also took daily vismodegib 150 mg during anti-PD-1 treatment. Blood samples averaged roughly 120,000 templates (range about 23,000-280,000) and some 35,000 unique clonotypes.

Germline CDR1 SGHRS, CDR2 YFSETQ. The V and J ends lost 6 bases and 6 bases, in that order; junction bases with no gene match: 13. The CDR3 length is 15 residues. The starting material was PBMCs, obtained before anti-PD-1 treatment. This TCR was recovered from a human donor with basal cell carcinoma. V usage is TRBV5-1 and J usage is TRBJ1-2; 8 nucleotides match TRBD1. The CDR3 nucleotides are TGCGCCAGCAAAGTGGGGACAGGCGGGCATAATGGCTACACCTTC. Amino acid sequence: CASKVGTGGHNGYTF.